Each of the 20 T cell receptor beta chains below was sequenced from the same sample in a study of regulatory T cells in long-lasting Graves disease. Both iRepertoire HTBI primers and Arm-PCR of CDR3 regions were used to build the TCR beta libraries. TCRdb itself ran the multiplex PCR reads through MiXCR, one entry per CDR3 protein. The sample records about 200,000 distinct CDR3 sequences, roughly 19% being singletons. The time point denotes: newly diagnosed GD, antithyroid drugs for less than 3 months. PBMC RNA was the source of the TCR library. These data were likewise used in another study, on T cells in Graves' hyperthyroidism and ophthalmopathy.

The sequencing here drew on peripheral blood mononuclear cells (PBMCs), taken at new diagnosis, from a patient treated with antithyroid drugs. These receptors all come from a woman aged 25-40 years with Graves disease.

This clonotype was recorded many times. The rearrangement joins TRBV20-1 to TRBJ2-3, with 13 positions matching TRBD2. Germline V lookup: CDR1 DFQATT, CDR2 SNEGSKA (reference sequence). With V trimmed by 1 base and J by 6 bases, 7 bases remained unmatched. The CDR3 covers 16 residues. The DNA of the CDR3 is TGCAGTGCTAGAGTATGGACTAGCGGGGGAGCTGATACGCAGTATTTT. Its translation: CSARVWTSGGADTQYF.

The CDR3 DNA reads TGTGCCACCAGCAGAGATTGGGACGTCTCTGGAAACACCATATATTTT. Amino acid sequence: CATSRDWDVSGNTIYF. The gene calls are TRBV15 and TRBJ1-3, with D maybe TRBD1 (5 bases). Germline lookup yields CDR1 LNHNV and CDR2 YYDKDF (reference sequence). This CDR3 comprises 16 residues. Between the trimmed V and J ends, which lost 0 bases and 0 bases, there was a span of 9 bases. Full variable domain (missing parts from reference TRBV15 and TRBJ1-3): DAMVIQNPRYQVTQFGKPVTLSCSQTLNHNVMYWYQQKSSQAPKLLFHYYDKDFNNEADTPDNFQSRRPNTSFCFLDIRSPGLGDTAMYLCATSRDWDVSGNTIYFGEGSWLTVV.

This clonotype was picked up many times. The chain carries TRBV10-2 and TRBJ1-1; D possibly corresponds to TRBD1 (6 bases). CDR3 length: 14 residues. The germline gives CDR1 WSHSY, CDR2 SAAADI. Between the trimmed V and J ends, which lost 5 bases and 4 bases, there was a span of 14 bases. The CDR3 loop is CASSMGQPLTEAFF. DNA of the CDR3: TGCGCCAGCAGTATGGGACAACCACTCACTGAAGCTTTCTTT.

This clonotype was counted ten times or more. The chain employs TRBV12-3 or TRBV12-4 and TRBJ1-4; D remains unclear. The V gene lost 6 bases and the J gene lost 6 bases, with 17 bases spanning the gap. The CDR3 length is 15 residues. For the CDR3, the DNA is TGTGCCAGCAGACCCCAGGCTTTTGGCCATGAAAAACTGTTTTTT. Amino acids: CASRPQAFGHEKLFF.

This clonotype showed up many times. This chain uses TRBV12-3 or TRBV12-4 with TRBJ1-6; the D gene is possibly TRBD1 (6 bases). This CDR3 has 13 residues. The V end lost 5 bases, the J end lost 7 bases, and 9 bases lay between the germline ends. CDR3 loop: CASSGGQNSPLHF. The DNA for the CDR3 is TGTGCCAGCAGTGGGGGACAAAATTCACCCCTCCACTTT.

This clonotype has at least ten counts. The V gene is TRBV29-1, the J gene TRBJ2-7, with D perhaps assigned TRBD1 or TRBD2 (5 bases each). CDR3 length: 12 amino acids. Trimming pared 6 bases from V and 3 bases from J, leaving 12 bases between. Germline V lookup: CDR1 SQVTM, CDR2 ANQGSEA. The CDR3 loop reads CSVLGTGYEQYF. As DNA, the CDR3 is TGCAGCGTCCTCGGGACGGGCTACGAGCAGTACTTC.

A remark on this clonotype: A much bigger clone sits one base away, suggesting this may be a read error. The missing conserved phenylalanine or tryptophan at the end of this CDR3 makes a read error likely. The rearrangement links TRBV10-1 to TRBJ2-1; TRBD1 matches at 8 bases. Germline lookup yields CDR1 WNHNN and CDR2 SYGVQD (reference sequence). V was clipped by 5 bases and J by 10 bases; unmatched bases: 13. The CDR3 is 15 amino acids. The CDR3 nucleotides read TGCGCCAGCAGTCTCATATCAGGGGGCATTGGGGAGCAGTTCTCC. This encodes CASSLISGGIGEQFS.

At least ten counts were recorded for this clonotype. V gene TRBV9 combines with J gene TRBJ2-3; 8 bases match TRBD2. This CDR3 comprises 16 residues. Looked up from germline, CDR1 is SGDLS and CDR2 is YYNGEE. The V gene end was trimmed by 3 bases and the J gene end by 3 bases; junction bases not matched to a gene: 9. This CDR3 is CASSGSAGGLTDTQYF. CDR3 bases: TGTGCCAGCAGCGGTTCGGCGGGGGGTCTAACAGATACGCAGTATTTT.

This clonotype was recorded at least ten times. The CDR3 is CSAYGTEAFF. In DNA form, the CDR3 reads TGCAGTGCTTATGGGACTGAAGCTTTCTTT. The J gene is TRBJ1-1, the V gene TRBV20-1; no definite D call. The V gene's germline CDR1 is DFQATT and CDR2 SNEGSKA (reference sequence). Trimming cost V 5 bases and J 5 bases, with 6 bases left between them. There are 10 residues in the CDR3.

At least ten counts were recorded for this clonotype. The chain recombines TRBV10-1 with TRBJ2-3, with unresolved D. Trimming removed 0 bases from V and 6 bases from J, with 13 bases in between. The length of the CDR3 is 15 residues. The germline V gene encodes CDR1 WNHNN and CDR2 SYGVQD (reference sequence). CDR3: CASSESGPGADTQYF. In DNA form, the CDR3 reads TGCGCCAGCAGTGAGTCGGGCCCCGGAGCGGATACGCAGTATTTT.

This clonotype was seen more than once but under ten times. The J gene is TRBJ2-3, the V gene TRBV19, with a weak D call TRBD1 (6 bases). The CDR3 runs to 14 residues. V lost 2 bases and J lost 6, with 12 bases in between. Germline CDR1 and CDR2: LNHDA and SQIVND (reference sequence). CDR3 coding DNA: TGTGCCAGTAGTATAAAACAGGGCTCCGATACGCAGTATTTT. This sequence encodes CASSIKQGSDTQYF.

The chain uses TRBV7-9 and TRBJ2-5, with D unresolved. The CDR3 sequence is 15 residues long. V lost 5 bases, J lost 4 bases, and 17 bases lay in between. Germline lookup yields CDR1 SEHNR and CDR2 FQNEAQ (reference sequence). The CDR3 region has the DNA TGTGCCAGCAGCCCATCGCGGTCCGTTAGAGAGACCCAGTACTTC. Its translation is CASSPSRSVRETQYF.

Ten or more counts support this clonotype. J is TRBJ2-7 and V is TRBV20-1; 8 bases line up with TRBD2. The V gene end was trimmed by 5 bases and the J gene end by 2 bases; junction bases not matched to a gene: 17. The CDR3 is 17 residues long. Germline-derived CDR1 and CDR2 are DFQATT and SNEGSKA (reference sequence). CDR3 sequence reads: CSAHPGLGGMRTYEQYF. CDR3 nucleotide sequence: TGCAGTGCTCACCCGGGACTAGGGGGTATGCGCACCTACGAGCAGTACTTC.

This clonotype was counted many times. The CDR3 DNA sequence: TGTGCCAGCAGAGGGGATCCGAGCCGTGAGCAGTTCTTC. Residues: CASRGDPSREQFF. The chain combines TRBV2 with TRBJ2-1; a possible D gene is TRBD1 (5 bases). CDR1 is SNHLY and CDR2 is FYNNEI in the germline V gene. The CDR3 consists of 13 residues. Trimming took off 6 bases at V and 9 bases at J, with 15 bases between the two ends.

In this sample, this clonotype turned up many times. This CDR3 reads CSAPLGGGKLFF. The DNA of the CDR3 is TGCAGTGCTCCCCTCGGTGGGGGTAAACTGTTTTTT. The V call is TRBV20-1, the J call TRBJ1-4, with D tentatively TRBD1 (5 bases). This CDR3 has 12 residues. The V end lost 5 bases, the J end lost 11 bases, and 15 bases lay between the germline ends. Germline V gene data show CDR1 as DFQATT and CDR2 as SNEGSKA (reference sequence).

This clonotype was observed at least ten times. This rearrangement joins TRBV15 to TRBJ1-1; D not resolved. The CDR3 length is 14 residues. Germline CDR1 and CDR2: LNHNV and YYDKDF (reference sequence). The V end lost 0 bases, the J end lost 5 bases, and 10 bases lay between the germline ends. The CDR3 protein is CATSRDTAMTEAFF. The DNA for the CDR3 is TGTGCCACCAGCAGAGATACAGCAATGACTGAAGCTTTCTTT.

At least ten counts were recorded for this clonotype. This chain joins TRBV28 and TRBJ1-2; D uncertain. The CDR3 spans 13 residues. From germline, CDR1 is MDHEN and CDR2 SYDVKM. The V end was cut by 4 bases, the J end by 6 bases, with 12 bases between. The CDR3 coding sequence is TGTGCCAGCAGTTCCGCCCCCCGAGATGGCTACACCTTC. It is translated as CASSSAPRDGYTF.

This clonotype was recorded at least ten times. The junction and the germline gene differ at one end; a read error may be behind it. The chain is built from TRBV5-1 and TRBJ1-6; TRBD1 aligns across 7 bases. Germline CDR1 is SGHRS and CDR2 is YFSETQ. This CDR3 has 18 amino acids. The CDR3 DNA follows: TGTGCCAGCAGCAGGGGGGCAGGATCCTTTCAATATAATTCACCCCTCCACTTT. Translating it yields CASSRGAGSFQYNSPLHF. The whole variable domain, filled in from reference TRBV5-1 and TRBJ1-6, reads KAGVTQTPRYLIKTRGQQVTLSCSPISGHRSVSWYQQTPGQGLQFLFEYFSETQRNKGNFPGRFSGRQFSNSRSEMNVSTLELGDSALYLCASSRGAGSFQYNSPLHFGNGTRLTVT.

This chain connects TRBV11-2 to TRBJ1-1; unclear D gene. V was trimmed by 0 bases and J by 4 bases, leaving 6 bases between them. CDR3 size: 13 residues. Looked up from germline, CDR1 is SGHAT and CDR2 is FQNNGV. Here the CDR3 DNA reads TGTGCCAGCAGCTTAGAGAGGGTCACTGAAGCTTTCTTT. Translated: CASSLERVTEAFF.

Remarks on this clonotype: A read error may be the cause here, since a much bigger clone is one base away. The chain uses TRBV5-1 and TRBJ2-1; 15 bases are shared with TRBD2. The germline gives CDR1 SGHRS, CDR2 YFSETQ. The CDR3 consists of 16 residues. This CDR3 is CAGSLGLAGGPSEQFF. Here the CDR3 DNA reads TGCGCCGGCAGCCTCGGACTAGCGGGAGGGCCTAGTGAGCAGTTCTTC.